The 15 T cell receptor beta chains listed next were all sequenced from one sample in a study of T cells expressing NK-cell markers. TCRdb reanalyzed the 5' RACE reads and collapses them to one entry per CDR3 protein, without DNA. Its clone listing holds 350,000 to 500,000 distinct CDR3 sequences. The sequenced material came from blood T cells: a sorted CD56 or NKG2C T cell subset, CD4+ or CD8+ T cells, or bulk PBMC T cells (not recorded which). The receptor source for this set is a woman aged 18 to 75 in good health.

The genes are TRBV18 and TRBJ2-1; TCRdb names TRBD1, which stays unverified in the absence of DNA. The CDR3 is 15 residues long. CDR1 KGHSH and CDR2 LQKENI come from the germline V gene. CDR3 loop: CASSPGPGQGNEQFF.

This chain joins TRBV29-1 and TRBJ2-5; TCRdb's D call of TRBD1 is untestable without DNA. Germline CDR1 is SQVTM and CDR2 is ANQGSEA. The CDR3 has 15 residues. The CDR3 is CSVEDAAPRGETQYF.

The rearrangement joins TRBV6-2 or TRBV6-3 to TRBJ1-5; with no DNA, the TCRdb D assignment of TRBD1 cannot be verified. Germline loops: CDR1 MNHEY, CDR2 SVGEGT. This CDR3 has 15 residues. The CDR3 spells CASRVRDRQNQPQHF.

The chain carries TRBV12-3 or TRBV12-4 and TRBJ1-1. This CDR3 spans 14 amino acids. CDR3 residues: CASSFLAVDTEAFF.

This rearrangement joins TRBV29-1 to TRBJ2-2; TCRdb designates TRBD1, a call that cannot be tested without DNA. The CDR3 sequence is 15 residues long. Germline V gene data show CDR1 as SQVTM and CDR2 as ANQGSEA. The CDR3 sequence: CSTRGVGAHTGELFF.

The CDR3 sequence: CSARAFSDIQYF. The gene calls are TRBV29-1 and TRBJ2-4; as DNA is missing, the TRBD2 call by TCRdb cannot be tested. The CDR3 runs 12 residues. Per germline, CDR1 SQVTM and CDR2 ANQGSEA.

The V and J genes are TRBV7-7 and TRBJ2-1; the D gene TCRdb calls, TRBD2, cannot be checked with no DNA. The CDR3 is made up of 13 amino acids. Germline V gene data show CDR1 as SSHAT and CDR2 as FNYEAQ (reference sequence). The CDR3 region is CASSPERESEQFF. The whole variable domain, filled in from reference TRBV7-7 and TRBJ2-1, reads GAGVSQSPRYKVTKRGQDVTLRCDPISSHATLYWYQQALGQGPEFLTYFNYEAQPDKSGLPSDRFSAERPEGSISTLTIQRTEQRDSAMYRCASSPERESEQFFGPGTRLTVL.

The chain links TRBV7-8 to TRBJ2-1; the TCRdb call, TRBD2, lacks DNA for checking. CDR3 size: 17 residues. Germline CDR1 and CDR2: SGHVS and FQNEAQ. CDR3 region: CASSLATPEREGNEQFF.

CDR3: CASSLMAAGSGTGELFF. The chain couples TRBV7-3 to TRBJ2-2; checking the TCRdb D call of TRBD2 is not possible without DNA. This CDR3 is built from 17 residues. Germline loops: CDR1 SGHTA, CDR2 FQGTGA.

The V gene is TRBV20-1, the J gene TRBJ1-1; TCRdb proposes TRBD1, but this gene call is untestable without DNA. Germline V gene lookup returns CDR1 DFQATT and CDR2 SNEGSKA (reference sequence). CDR3 length equals 15 residues. The CDR3 loop reads CSAAGTGYVQGRAFF.

This rearrangement joins TRBV6-5 to TRBJ2-1. Germline V gene data show CDR1 as MNHEY and CDR2 as SVGAGI. The CDR3 has 14 amino acids. This CDR3 is CASSYTVGYNEQFF.

The rearrangement links TRBV3-1 to TRBJ1-3; TCRdb's D call of TRBD1 is untestable without DNA. Germline values: CDR1 LGHDT, CDR2 YNNKEL (reference sequence). The CDR3 is made up of 15 amino acids. The CDR3 loop reads CASSQEGTVRATIYF.

J is TRBJ1-5 and V is TRBV10-3. CDR1 and CDR2 (germline): ENHRY, SYGVKD. The CDR3 contains 14 residues. This CDR3 reads CAISEGYLGQPQHF.

The V and J genes are TRBV12-3 or TRBV12-4 and TRBJ2-6; TCRdb's D gene call, TRBD1, goes unchecked for lack of DNA. The CDR3 is 18 amino acids. CDR3: CASSLWGGGSSGANVLTF.

This rearrangement joins TRBV5-4 to TRBJ2-3; as DNA is missing, the TRBD2 call by TCRdb cannot be tested. There are 15 residues in the CDR3. Germline loops: CDR1 SGHNT, CDR2 YYREEE (reference sequence). The CDR3 sequence is CASSPLTSSTDTQYF. The whole variable domain, filled in from reference TRBV5-4 and TRBJ2-3, reads ETGVTQSPTHLIKTRGQQVTLRCSSQSGHNTVSWYQQALGQGPQFIFQYYREEENGRGNFPPRFSGLQFPNYSSELNVNALELDDSALYLCASSPLTSSTDTQYFGPGTRLTVL.